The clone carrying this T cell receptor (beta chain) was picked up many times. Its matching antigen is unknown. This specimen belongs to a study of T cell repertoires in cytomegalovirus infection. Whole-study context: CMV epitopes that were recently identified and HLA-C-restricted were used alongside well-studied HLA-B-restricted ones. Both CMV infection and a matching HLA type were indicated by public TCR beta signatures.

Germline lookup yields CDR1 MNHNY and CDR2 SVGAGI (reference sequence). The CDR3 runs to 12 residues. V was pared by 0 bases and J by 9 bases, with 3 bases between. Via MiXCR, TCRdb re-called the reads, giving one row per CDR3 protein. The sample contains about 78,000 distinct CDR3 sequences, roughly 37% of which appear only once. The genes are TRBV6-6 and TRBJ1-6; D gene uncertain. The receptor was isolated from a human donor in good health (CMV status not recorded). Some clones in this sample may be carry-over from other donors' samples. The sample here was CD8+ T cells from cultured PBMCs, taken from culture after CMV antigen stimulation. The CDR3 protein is CASSYSISPLHF. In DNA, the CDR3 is TGTGCCAGCAGTTACTCGATTTCACCCCTCCACTTT.